A single sample gave rise to the 32 T cell receptor beta chains below, sequenced in a study of monozygotic twins with inflammatory bowel disease. TCRdb re-analyzed the 5' RACE reads; it lists each CDR3 protein once, without DNA. Seen in this sample are some 170,000 distinct CDR3 sequences; the ten most common clones hold 2.8%. Sequencing input: blood. The source of these receptors is a human donor with ulcerative colitis or Crohn's disease, or a healthy co-twin of an affected twin (not recorded which).

The rearrangement uses TRBV29-1 and TRBJ1-1; the TCRdb D gene call, TRBD1, has no DNA to confirm it. Germline CDR1 SQVTM, CDR2 ANQGSEA. The CDR3 spans 14 residues. This CDR3 reads CSVGIPGGNTEAFF. The whole variable domain, filled in from reference TRBV29-1 and TRBJ1-1, reads SAVISQKPSRDICQRGTSLTIQCQVDSQVTMMFWYRQQPGQSLTLIATANQGSEATYESGFVIDKFPISRPNLTFSTLTVSNMSPEDSSIYLCSVGIPGGNTEAFFGQGTRLTVV.

The V call is TRBV7-6, the J call TRBJ1-5. In germline, CDR1 is SGHVS, CDR2 FNYEAQ. The CDR3 contains 15 residues. CDR3: CASSLGTASNQPQHF. Using reference TRBV7-6 and TRBJ1-5 for the parts outside the CDR3, the full variable domain is GAGVSQSPRYKVTKRGQDVALRCDPISGHVSLYWYRQALGQGPEFLTYFNYEAQQDKSGLPNDRFSAERPEGSISTLTIQRTEQRDSAMYRCASSLGTASNQPQHFGDGTRLSIL.

The chain links TRBV29-1 to TRBJ2-5. The germline V gene encodes CDR1 SQVTM and CDR2 ANQGSEA. The CDR3 is made up of 16 amino acids. The CDR3 sequence is CSVEGVRDLVLETQYF.

The chain uses TRBV24-1 and TRBJ1-4. Per germline, CDR1 KGHDR and CDR2 SFDVKD. The CDR3 sequence is 13 residues long. Here the CDR3 reads CATSPATNEKLFF.

V and J are TRBV7-2 and TRBJ2-7. This CDR3 region has 12 residues. Germline values: CDR1 SGHTA, CDR2 FQGNSA. The CDR3 sequence: CASSLPSYEQYF.

V and J are TRBV29-1 and TRBJ2-1; TCRdb lists TRBD1, though no DNA is available to test this call. Germline loops: CDR1 SQVTM, CDR2 ANQGSEA. The CDR3 sequence is 11 residues long. The CDR3 reads CSVEEGGDQFF.

The gene calls are TRBV20-1 and TRBJ2-4; the TCRdb call, TRBD1, lacks DNA for checking. The CDR3 is 16 amino acids. Germline V CDR1 and CDR2: DFQATT, SNEGSKA (reference sequence). The CDR3 loop reads CSAGSPRTFSKNIQYF.

The CDR3 sequence: CASSATWYSNQPQHF. This chain joins TRBV6-1 and TRBJ1-5. This CDR3 spans 15 amino acids. The germline V gene has CDR1 MNHNS and CDR2 SASEGT.

The J gene is TRBJ2-2, the V gene TRBV3-1. CDR1 is LGHDT and CDR2 is YNNKEL in the germline V gene (reference sequence). The CDR3 has 12 amino acids. The CDR3 loop reads CASSQAPGELFF.

The gene calls are TRBV20-1 and TRBJ1-1; TCRdb proposes TRBD1, but this gene call is untestable without DNA. The CDR3 is 13 amino acids. Germline values: CDR1 DFQATT, CDR2 SNEGSKA (reference sequence). CDR3 sequence: CSARGTGGTEAFF.

This CDR3 is CASSATAGPGDIQYF. The rearrangement joins TRBV9 to TRBJ2-4; there is no DNA to check the TCRdb D call of TRBD1. In germline, CDR1 is SGDLS, CDR2 YYNGEE. The CDR3 consists of 15 residues.

The V call is TRBV19, the J call TRBJ1-1; there is no DNA to check the TCRdb D call of TRBD1. Germline values: CDR1 LNHDA, CDR2 SQIVND (reference sequence). The CDR3 consists of 14 residues. CDR3 sequence: CASSMVQGNTEAFF.

The chain recombines TRBV27 with TRBJ2-7; TCRdb's D gene call, TRBD1, goes unchecked for lack of DNA. The V gene's germline CDR1 is MNHEY and CDR2 SMNVEV (reference sequence). The CDR3 has 14 amino acids. CDR3 protein: CASSDGTGGREQYF.

V usage is TRBV7-2 and J usage is TRBJ1-1. Per the germline V gene, CDR1 is SGHTA and CDR2 is FQGNSA. CDR3 length: 14 residues. This CDR3 is CASSWDEVNTEAFF. The full variable domain, completed using reference TRBV7-2 and TRBJ1-1, is GAGVSQSPSNKVTEKGKDVELRCDPISGHTALYWYRQSLGQGLEFLIYFQGNSAPDKSGLPSDRFSAERTGGSVSTLTIQRTQQEDSAVYLCASSWDEVNTEAFFGQGTRLTVV.

The chain links TRBV24-1 to TRBJ2-1. Per germline, CDR1 KGHDR and CDR2 SFDVKD. CDR3 length equals 13 residues. The CDR3 here is CATSDTVDNEQFF.

The V call is TRBV28, the J call TRBJ2-7. Per germline, CDR1 MDHEN and CDR2 SYDVKM. This CDR3 has 14 amino acids. CDR3 residues: CASSPRGRDYEQYF.

V gene TRBV5-5 combines with J gene TRBJ2-2; TCRdb indicates TRBD2, and absent DNA this call remains unverified. Germline values: CDR1 SGHKS, CDR2 YYEKEE (reference sequence). This CDR3 is built from 15 residues. The CDR3 sequence: CASGGLAGGTGELFF.

The V and J genes are TRBV20-1 and TRBJ2-2; TCRdb's assignment of TRBD1 cannot be checked, as there is no DNA. The germline V gene has CDR1 DFQATT and CDR2 SNEGSKA (reference sequence). The CDR3 is 18 amino acids. The CDR3 protein is CSARDPWASSSNTGELFF.

This chain links TRBV27 with TRBJ1-3; TCRdb's D call of TRBD1 is untestable without DNA. The germline V gene has CDR1 MNHEY and CDR2 SMNVEV (reference sequence). The CDR3 spans 15 residues. This CDR3 is CASSPIRTGGNTIYF.

The V call is TRBV6-1, the J call TRBJ2-3; TCRdb calls TRBD1, which cannot be checked without DNA. The CDR3 spans 14 residues. CDR1 and CDR2 from the germline V gene are MNHNS and SASEGT. CDR3 protein: CASIPGDSSDTQYF.

V and J are TRBV18 and TRBJ2-7. The CDR3 contains 11 residues. CDR1 is KGHSH, CDR2 LQKENI, per germline. CDR3 sequence reads: CASSSTDEQYF.

This sequence joins TRBV20-1 and TRBJ2-7; checking the TCRdb D call of TRBD1 is not possible without DNA. CDR1 and CDR2 (germline): DFQATT, SNEGSKA (reference sequence). This CDR3 is built from 12 residues. The CDR3 protein is CSAQPTGEKQYF.

The chain recombines TRBV20-1 with TRBJ2-6. This CDR3 has 15 residues. CDR1 and CDR2 from the germline V gene are DFQATT and SNEGSKA (reference sequence). The CDR3 region is CSARAQSSGANVLTF.

J is TRBJ1-1 and V is TRBV7-3. Per the germline V gene, CDR1 is SGHTA and CDR2 is FQGTGA. This CDR3 comprises 14 residues. The CDR3 reads CASSSGPSSTEAFF.

The V and J genes are TRBV6-6 and TRBJ2-3; TCRdb's D gene call, TRBD1, goes unchecked for lack of DNA. The germline V gene encodes CDR1 MNHNY and CDR2 SVGAGI (reference sequence). The length of the CDR3 is 15 residues. The CDR3 loop reads CASSRGQGGEDTQYF.

This chain joins TRBV20-1 and TRBJ2-3; absent DNA, TCRdb's TRBD2 call cannot be checked. This CDR3 is 14 amino acids long. Germline V gene lookup returns CDR1 DFQATT and CDR2 SNEGSKA (reference sequence). The CDR3 spells CSAPLVESTDTQYF.

The rearrangement uses TRBV7-2 and TRBJ1-2; TCRdb lists TRBD1, though no DNA is available to test this call. Germline CDR1 reads SGHTA; CDR2 reads FQGNSA. CDR3 length equals 16 residues. This CDR3 reads CASSLGLQGASYGYTF.

The gene calls are TRBV29-1 and TRBJ1-4. The V gene's germline CDR1 is SQVTM and CDR2 ANQGSEA. The CDR3 extends over 13 amino acids. The CDR3 region is CSVGRSANEKLFF. Variable domain in full (rest from reference TRBV29-1 and TRBJ1-4): SAVISQKPSRDICQRGTSLTIQCQVDSQVTMMFWYRQQPGQSLTLIATANQGSEATYESGFVIDKFPISRPNLTFSTLTVSNMSPEDSSIYLCSVGRSANEKLFFGSGTQLSVL.

The rearrangement links TRBV12-3 or TRBV12-4 to TRBJ2-2. The CDR3 has 13 residues. CDR3 loop: CASSLLRAAELFF.

This chain joins TRBV7-2 and TRBJ2-3; the TRBD1 assignment by TCRdb is unverifiable without DNA. Germline V gene lookup returns CDR1 SGHTA and CDR2 FQGNSA. CDR3 length equals 17 residues. This CDR3 reads CASSSGRQGGSIDTQYF.

The chain uses TRBV20-1 and TRBJ2-5; the D call of TRBD1 rests on TCRdb alone, since no DNA is present to check it. Germline values: CDR1 DFQATT, CDR2 SNEGSKA (reference sequence). CDR3 length equals 14 residues. Here the CDR3 reads CSGRGESEMETQYF.

This sequence joins TRBV20-1 and TRBJ2-1; TCRdb's assignment of TRBD2 cannot be checked, as there is no DNA. This CDR3 is 16 amino acids long. Germline loops: CDR1 DFQATT, CDR2 SNEGSKA (reference sequence). This CDR3 reads CSAARTGTSNYNEQFF.